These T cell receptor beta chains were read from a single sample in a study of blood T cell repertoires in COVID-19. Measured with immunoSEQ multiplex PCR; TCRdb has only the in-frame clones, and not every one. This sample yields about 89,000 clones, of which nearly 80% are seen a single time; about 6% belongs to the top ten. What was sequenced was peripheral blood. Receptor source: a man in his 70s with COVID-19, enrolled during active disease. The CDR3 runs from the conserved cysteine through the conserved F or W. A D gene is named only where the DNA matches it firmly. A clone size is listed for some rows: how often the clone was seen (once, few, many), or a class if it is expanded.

CDR3: CASVVGGNSYEQYF
DNA: TGTGCCAGCGTTGTAGGCGGGAACTCCTACGAGCAGTACTTC
size: -
J: TRBJ2-7
V: TRBV28
D: -

CDR3: CASSQTGQERGYTF
DNA: TGCGCCAGCAGCCAAACGGGACAGGAAAGGGGCTACACCTTC
size: -
J: TRBJ1-2
V: TRBV4-3
D: TRBD1

CDR3: CASSGGQRSSYEQYF
DNA: TGTGCCAGCAGTGGGGGACAGAGAAGCTCCTACGAGCAGTACTTC
size: few
J: TRBJ2-7
V: TRBV2
D: TRBD1

CDR3: CASSPIGGADYGYTF
DNA: TGTGCCAGTAGCCCAATAGGGGGCGCGGATTATGGCTACACCTTC
size: -
J: TRBJ1-2
V: TRBV19
D: TRBD1

CDR3: CASSLGGGTQETQYF
DNA: TGTGCCAGCAGCTTGGGCGGGGGGACTCAAGAGACCCAGTACTTC
size: -
J: TRBJ2-5
V: TRBV5-4
D: TRBD2

CDR3: CAISESASGRAGFEQYF
DNA: TGTGCCATCAGTGAGTCGGCTAGCGGGAGGGCCGGGTTCGAGCAGTACTTC
size: -
J: TRBJ2-7
V: TRBV10-3
D: TRBD2

CDR3: CASSRGADWVDTQYF
DNA: TGTGCCAGCAGCCGCGGGGCCGATTGGGTAGATACGCAGTATTTT
size: -
J: TRBJ2-3
V: TRBV7-2
D: -

CDR3: CASSGQGGYTF
DNA: TGTGCCAGCAGCGGACAGGGGGGCTACACCTTC
size: -
J: TRBJ1-2
V: TRBV9
D: TRBD1

CDR3: CASSTTGLSGNTIYF
DNA: TGTGCCAGCAGTACCACAGGGCTCTCTGGAAACACCATATATTTT
size: -
J: TRBJ1-3
V: TRBV6-6
D: -

CDR3: CSVRQFMNTEAFF
DNA: TGCAGCGTTCGACAGTTTATGAACACTGAAGCTTTCTTT
size: -
J: TRBJ1-1
V: TRBV29-1
D: -

CDR3: CASSTMTGNYGYTF
DNA: TGTGCCAGCAGCACTATGACAGGGAACTATGGCTACACCTTC
size: -
J: TRBJ1-2
V: TRBV11-3
D: TRBD1

CDR3: CASNGQGGIGGELFF
DNA: TGTGCCAGCAACGGACAGGGGGGAATAGGCGGGGAGCTGTTTTTT
size: -
J: TRBJ2-2
V: TRBV2
D: TRBD1

CDR3: CASSSERAREGLRRLTDTQYF
DNA: TGCGCCAGCAGCTCCGAGCGGGCACGGGAGGGCCTTAGGAGGTTGACAGATACGCAGTATTTT
size: -
J: TRBJ2-3
V: TRBV5-1
D: TRBD2

CDR3: CASSLLGTGATNPYGYTF
DNA: TGTGCCAGCAGTTTACTCGGGACAGGGGCTACAAACCCCTATGGCTACACCTTC
size: -
J: TRBJ1-2
V: TRBV27
D: TRBD1

CDR3: CASSEARGYGYTF
DNA: TGTGCCAGCAGTGAAGCGCGGGGCTATGGCTACACCTTC
size: -
J: TRBJ1-2
V: TRBV6-1
D: -

CDR3: CASSLAVAGNEQFF
DNA: TGTGCCAGCAGCTTAGCGGTAGCGGGGAATGAGCAGTTCTTC
size: -
J: TRBJ2-1
V: TRBV13
D: TRBD2

CDR3: CASIGGQGLGQPQHF
DNA: TGTGCCAGCATTGGGGGTCAGGGGTTAGGTCAGCCCCAGCATTTT
size: -
J: TRBJ1-5
V: TRBV28
D: -

CDR3: CASSDGGRSYEQYF
DNA: TGTGCCAGCAGTGACGGGGGACGGTCGTACGAGCAGTACTTC
size: once
J: TRBJ2-7
V: TRBV2
D: -

CDR3: CASSLYARQETQYF
DNA: TGTGCCAGCAGCTTATACGCCCGGCAAGAGACCCAGTACTTC
size: -
J: TRBJ2-5
V: TRBV7-3
D: -

CDR3: CASSIGGQFSGNTIYF
DNA: TGTGCCAGTAGTATAGGTGGACAGTTCTCTGGAAACACCATATATTTT
size: -
J: TRBJ1-3
V: TRBV19
D: -

CDR3: CASSMLAGGQETQYF
DNA: TGTGCCAGTAGTATGCTAGCGGGGGGACAAGAGACCCAGTACTTC
size: -
J: TRBJ2-5
V: TRBV19
D: TRBD2

CDR3: CASSRGLERYEQYF
DNA: TGTGCCAGCAGCCGGGGACTAGAACGATACGAGCAGTACTTC
size: -
J: TRBJ2-7
V: TRBV6-2/TRBV6-3
D: TRBD2

CDR3: CAWQRSGIGEQYF
DNA: TGTGCCTGGCAAAGAAGCGGGATTGGCGAGCAGTACTTC
size: -
J: TRBJ2-7
V: TRBV30
D: TRBD2

CDR3: CASSYADRVNTEAFF
DNA: TGTGCCAGCAGTTACGCTGACAGGGTGAACACTGAAGCTTTCTTT
size: -
J: TRBJ1-1
V: TRBV6-5
D: TRBD1

CDR3: CASSGLGTSGGAREQYF
DNA: TGTGCCAGCAGCGGCCTTGGGACTAGCGGGGGGGCGAGGGAGCAGTACTTC
size: -
J: TRBJ2-7
V: TRBV7-2
D: TRBD2

CDR3: CASSSKPGQLYGYTF
DNA: TGTGCCAGCAGCAGTAAACCCGGACAGCTCTATGGCTACACCTTC
size: -
J: TRBJ1-2
V: TRBV21-1
D: -

CDR3: CASTGRGKDTEAFF
DNA: TGTGCCAGCACTGGGAGAGGAAAGGACACTGAAGCTTTCTTT
size: -
J: TRBJ1-1
V: TRBV11-3
D: -

CDR3: CASNPEIAKNIQYF
DNA: TGTGCCAGCAACCCTGAGATAGCCAAAAACATTCAGTACTTC
size: once
J: TRBJ2-4
V: TRBV6-2/TRBV6-3
D: -

CDR3: CAIGAGDRYNEQFF
DNA: TGTGCCATCGGGGCGGGAGACAGATACAATGAGCAGTTCTTC
size: -
J: TRBJ2-1
V: TRBV10-3
D: TRBD2

CDR3: CASSLATGTGGGEQYF
DNA: TGTGCCAGCAGCTTAGCCACCGGGACAGGAGGGGGCGAGCAGTACTTC
size: -
J: TRBJ2-7
V: TRBV11-1
D: TRBD1

CDR3: CASSLSRGGGRIGYTF
DNA: TGTGCCAGCAGCCTTTCCCGGGGCGGGGGAAGAATTGGCTACACCTTC
size: -
J: TRBJ1-2
V: TRBV3-1/TRBV3-2
D: -

CDR3: CASGRPVSAGGTNNEQFF
DNA: TGTGCTAGTGGCCGTCCCGTTTCGGCGGGGGGCACCAACAATGAGCAGTTCTTC
size: -
J: TRBJ2-1
V: TRBV12-5
D: TRBD2

CDR3: CASTLDFNQPQHF
DNA: TGTGCCAGCACTTTGGACTTCAATCAGCCCCAGCATTTT
size: -
J: TRBJ1-5
V: TRBV12-3/TRBV12-4
D: -

CDR3: CATSARYQETQYF
DNA: TGTGCCACCAGCGCCAGGTACCAAGAGACCCAGTACTTC
size: -
J: TRBJ2-5
V: TRBV24-1
D: -

CDR3: CASSPGTSPPGAQYF
DNA: TGTGCCAGCAGCCCAGGGACTAGCCCACCGGGTGCGCAGTATTTT
size: -
J: TRBJ2-3
V: TRBV9
D: TRBD2

CDR3: CASSSIEDTEAFF
DNA: TGTGCCAGCAGTTCTATCGAGGACACTGAAGCTTTCTTT
size: -
J: TRBJ1-1
V: TRBV28
D: -

CDR3: CASRPDRTFEKLFF
DNA: TGTGCCAGCAGGCCAGACAGAACTTTTGAAAAACTGTTTTTT
size: few
J: TRBJ1-4
V: TRBV6-6
D: -

CDR3: CASSRVSSGNTIYF
DNA: TGTGCCAGCAGCCGAGTAAGCTCTGGAAACACCATATATTTT
size: -
J: TRBJ1-3
V: TRBV28
D: -

CDR3: CASRVTGGVEAFF
DNA: TGTGCCAGCAGAGTAACAGGGGGCGTTGAAGCTTTCTTT
size: -
J: TRBJ1-1
V: TRBV11-3
D: TRBD1

CDR3: CASRSERGRPGELFF
DNA: TGTGCCAGTAGGTCAGAGCGGGGGAGGCCCGGGGAGCTGTTTTTT
size: once
J: TRBJ2-2
V: TRBV19
D: TRBD2

CDR3: CASSLQQGAGEQYF
DNA: TGTGCCAGCAGCTTGCAGCAGGGGGCAGGAGAGCAGTACTTC
size: -
J: TRBJ2-7
V: TRBV5-5
D: TRBD1

CDR3: CASSYYRDLTDTQYF
DNA: TGTGCCAGCAGCTATTACAGGGATCTGACAGATACGCAGTATTTT
size: many
J: TRBJ2-3
V: TRBV5-6
D: -

CDR3: CASSSSGGLSYEQYF
DNA: TGTGCCAGCAGTTCTAGCGGAGGACTGTCCTACGAGCAGTACTTC
size: -
J: TRBJ2-7
V: TRBV28
D: TRBD2

CDR3: CASSLSQVGGYTF
DNA: TGTGCCAGCAGTTTAAGTCAGGTTGGTGGCTACACCTTC
size: -
J: TRBJ1-2
V: TRBV27
D: -

CDR3: CASSLYRAPGELFF
DNA: TGTGCCAGCAGCCTATACAGGGCGCCCGGGGAGCTGTTTTTT
size: -
J: TRBJ2-2
V: TRBV9
D: -

CDR3: CASSLARGGGTEAFF
DNA: TGTGCCAGCAGCTTAGCGCGGGGTGGAGGTACTGAAGCTTTCTTT
size: -
J: TRBJ1-1
V: TRBV7-2
D: -

CDR3: CASSTVGNQPQHF
DNA: TGTGCCAGTAGTACGGTGGGCAATCAGCCCCAGCATTTT
size: -
J: TRBJ1-5
V: TRBV19
D: -

CDR3: CASSLSESNQPQHF
DNA: TGTGCCAGCAGTTTATCAGAGAGCAATCAGCCCCAGCATTTT
size: -
J: TRBJ1-5
V: TRBV27
D: -

CDR3: CASSYPDRGNQPQHF
DNA: TGTGCCAGCAGTTACCCGGACAGGGGCAATCAGCCCCAGCATTTT
size: -
J: TRBJ1-5
V: TRBV6-6
D: TRBD1

CDR3: CASSLGGGGQPQHF
DNA: TGTGCCAGCAGCTTGGGGGGGGGCGGTCAGCCCCAGCATTTT
size: -
J: TRBJ1-5
V: TRBV5-8
D: -